This TCR beta chain was captured in a study of early T cells in non-severe SARS-CoV-2 infection. Germline V gives CDR1 WSHSY, CDR2 SAAADI. CDR3 length equals 13 residues. With 6 bases removed from V and 7 bases from J, the gap between germline ends came to 10 bases. This clonotype appeared a few times. A single record per CDR3 protein comes from TCRdb applying MiXCR to the 5' RACE reads. The repertoire holds tens of thousands of distinct CDR3 sequences, with less than 15% as singletons. This chain connects TRBV10-2 to TRBJ1-6; a possible D gene is TRBD1 (6 bases). What was sequenced was whole blood. The receptor comes from an adult who was a healthcare worker with PCR-confirmed SARS-CoV-2 infection or an uninfected control (not recorded which). The CDR3 spells CASSQDRNSPLHF. For the CDR3, the DNA is TGCGCCAGCAGCCAGGACAGAAATTCACCCCTCCACTTT.